Included here is one T cell receptor beta chain sequence, with context. Antigen unknown. Germline V CDR1 and CDR2: LNHDA, SQIVND (reference sequence). The V gene end was trimmed by 5 bases and the J gene end by 4 bases; junction bases not matched to a gene: 13. The CDR3 is made up of 17 amino acids. This entry comes from a study of OX40 agonist ivuxolimab in advanced cancers. Overall study context: Administration of intravenous ivuxolimab to patients occurred every 2 weeks at 0.01 to 10 mg/kg. Regarding the study as a whole: The authors did not determine the antigen specificity of the expanded peripheral T cells. In the 0.1 to 3.0 mg/kg range, CD4+ and CD8+ blood T cells had expanded clonally by week 6.

Sequenced by immunoSEQ multiplex PCR; TCRdb stores in-frame clones only, minus some. The data hold tens of thousands of clones, with 65% to 85% observed a single time. This TCR was recovered from an adult with an advanced solid tumor such as melanoma, head and neck, liver or kidney cancer. This specimen was CD4+ or CD8+ T cells sorted from blood, taken in a trial of the OX40 agonist ivuxolimab. This chain connects TRBV19 to TRBJ1-5; 8 bases agree with TRBD1. The CDR3 loop reads CASSGERWTGSNQPQHF. CDR3 sequence (DNA): TGTGCCAGTAGTGGGGAAAGATGGACAGGGTCGAATCAGCCCCAGCATTTT.